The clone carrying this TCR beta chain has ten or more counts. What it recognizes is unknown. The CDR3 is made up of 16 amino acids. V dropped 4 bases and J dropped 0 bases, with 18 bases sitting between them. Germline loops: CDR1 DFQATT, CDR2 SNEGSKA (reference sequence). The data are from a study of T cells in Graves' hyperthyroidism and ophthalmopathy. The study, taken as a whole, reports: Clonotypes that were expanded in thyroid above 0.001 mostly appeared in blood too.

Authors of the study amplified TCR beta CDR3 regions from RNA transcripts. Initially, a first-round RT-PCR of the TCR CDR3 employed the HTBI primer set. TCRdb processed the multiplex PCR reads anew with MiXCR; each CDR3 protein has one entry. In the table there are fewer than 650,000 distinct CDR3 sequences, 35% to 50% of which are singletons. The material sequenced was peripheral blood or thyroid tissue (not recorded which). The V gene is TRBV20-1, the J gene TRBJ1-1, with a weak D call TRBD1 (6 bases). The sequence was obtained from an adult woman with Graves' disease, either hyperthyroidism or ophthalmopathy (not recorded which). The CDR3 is CSATNPGHRMNTEAFF. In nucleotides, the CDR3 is TGCAGTGCTACGAATCCGGGACATAGAATGAACACTGAAGCTTTCTTT.